This T cell receptor (beta chain) comes out of a study of blood T cell repertoires in COVID-19. Study information: T cells, B-cell-depleted T cells, or PBMCs supplied cDNA or gDNA.

The data were produced by immunoSEQ multiplex PCR, yet TCRdb's version contains in-frame clones alone and is incomplete. The profile shows some 200,000 clones, around 83% of them singletons. This CDR3 has 11 residues. The V gene lost 8 bases and the J gene lost 7 bases, with 11 bases spanning the gap. Germline lookup yields CDR1 SEHNR and CDR2 FQNEAQ (reference sequence). The sample consisted of peripheral blood. The sequence derives from a woman in her sixties with acute or convalescent COVID-19. V is TRBV7-9 and J is TRBJ1-1; D unclear. In DNA form, the CDR3 reads TGTGCCAGCCAGCGGGTAGTTGAAGCTTTCTTT. Encoded protein: CASQRVVEAFF. Combining the CDR3 with reference TRBV7-9 and TRBJ1-1 gives the whole variable domain DTGVSQNPRHKITKRGQNVTFRCDPISEHNRLYWYRQTLGQGPEFLTYFQNEAQLEKSRLLSDRFSAERPKGSFSTLEIQRTEQGDSAMYLCASQRVVEAFFGQGTRLTVV.